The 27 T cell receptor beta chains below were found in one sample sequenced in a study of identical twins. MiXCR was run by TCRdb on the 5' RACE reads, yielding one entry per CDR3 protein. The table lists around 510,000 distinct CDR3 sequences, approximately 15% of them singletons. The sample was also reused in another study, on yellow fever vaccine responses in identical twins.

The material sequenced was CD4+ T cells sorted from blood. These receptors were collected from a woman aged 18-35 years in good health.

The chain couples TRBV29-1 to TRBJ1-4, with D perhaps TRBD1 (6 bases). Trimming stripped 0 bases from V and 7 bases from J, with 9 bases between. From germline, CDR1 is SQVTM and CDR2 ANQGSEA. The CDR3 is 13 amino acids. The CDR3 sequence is CSVEDRGSEKLFF. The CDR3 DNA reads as TGCAGCGTTGAAGACAGGGGATCTGAAAAACTGTTTTTT.

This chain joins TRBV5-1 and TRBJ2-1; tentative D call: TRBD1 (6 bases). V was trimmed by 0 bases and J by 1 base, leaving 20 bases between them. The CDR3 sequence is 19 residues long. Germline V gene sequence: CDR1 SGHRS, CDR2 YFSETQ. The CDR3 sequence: CASSLVDSIDPSSYNEQFF. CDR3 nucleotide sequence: TGCGCCAGCAGCTTGGTGGACAGCATAGACCCATCTTCCTACAATGAGCAGTTCTTC.

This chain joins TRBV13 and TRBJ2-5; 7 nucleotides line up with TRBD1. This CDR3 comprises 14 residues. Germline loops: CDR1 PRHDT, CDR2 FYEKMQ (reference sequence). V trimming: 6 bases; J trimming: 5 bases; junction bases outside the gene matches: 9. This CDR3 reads CASSTRGGAETQYF. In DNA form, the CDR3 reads TGTGCCAGCAGTACCCGAGGGGGCGCGGAGACCCAGTACTTC.

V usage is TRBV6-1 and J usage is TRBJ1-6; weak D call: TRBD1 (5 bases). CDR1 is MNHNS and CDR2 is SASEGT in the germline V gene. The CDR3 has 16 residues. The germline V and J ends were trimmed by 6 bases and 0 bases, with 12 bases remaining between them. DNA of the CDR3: TGTGCCAGCAGGGGACGGACGATCTCCTATAATTCACCCCTCCACTTT. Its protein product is CASRGRTISYNSPLHF.

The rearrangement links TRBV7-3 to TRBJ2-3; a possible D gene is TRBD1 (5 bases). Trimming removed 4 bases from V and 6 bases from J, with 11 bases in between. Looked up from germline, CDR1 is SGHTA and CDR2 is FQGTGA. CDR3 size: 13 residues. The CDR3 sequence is CASSYQPGDTQYF. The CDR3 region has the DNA TGTGCCAGCAGCTATCAACCAGGGGATACGCAGTATTTT.

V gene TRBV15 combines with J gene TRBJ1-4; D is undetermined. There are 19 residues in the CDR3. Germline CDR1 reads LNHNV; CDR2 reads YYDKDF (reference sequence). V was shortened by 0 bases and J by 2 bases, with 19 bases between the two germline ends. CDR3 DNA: TGTGCCACCAGCAGAGATCGGGCCTCAAGTATATTGACTAATGAAAAACTGTTTTTT. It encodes CATSRDRASSILTNEKLFF.

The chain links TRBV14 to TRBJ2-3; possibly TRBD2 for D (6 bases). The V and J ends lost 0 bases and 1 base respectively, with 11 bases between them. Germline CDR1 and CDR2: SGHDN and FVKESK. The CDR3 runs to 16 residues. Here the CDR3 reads CASSQDGGAGTDTQYF. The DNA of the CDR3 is TGTGCCAGCAGCCAAGATGGAGGGGCCGGCACAGATACGCAGTATTTT.

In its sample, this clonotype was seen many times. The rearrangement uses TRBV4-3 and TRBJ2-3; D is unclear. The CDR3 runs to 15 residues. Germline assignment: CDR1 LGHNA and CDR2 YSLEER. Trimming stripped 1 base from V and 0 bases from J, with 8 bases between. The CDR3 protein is CASSQALRSTDTQYF. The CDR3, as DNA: TGCGCCAGCAGCCAAGCATTACGAAGCACAGATACGCAGTATTTT.

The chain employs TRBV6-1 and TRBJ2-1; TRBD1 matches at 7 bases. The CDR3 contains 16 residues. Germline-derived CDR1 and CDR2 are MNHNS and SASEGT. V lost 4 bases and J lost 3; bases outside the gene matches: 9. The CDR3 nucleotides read TGTGCCAGCAGTGCTATGGGACAGATATACTACAATGAGCAGTTCTTC. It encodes CASSAMGQIYYNEQFF.

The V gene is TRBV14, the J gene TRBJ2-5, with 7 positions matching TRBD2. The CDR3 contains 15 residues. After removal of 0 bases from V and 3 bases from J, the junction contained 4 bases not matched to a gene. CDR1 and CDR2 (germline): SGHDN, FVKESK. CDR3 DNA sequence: TGTGCCAGCAGCCAAGATCAAGCGGGAAAAGAGACCCAGTACTTC. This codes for CASSQDQAGKETQYF.

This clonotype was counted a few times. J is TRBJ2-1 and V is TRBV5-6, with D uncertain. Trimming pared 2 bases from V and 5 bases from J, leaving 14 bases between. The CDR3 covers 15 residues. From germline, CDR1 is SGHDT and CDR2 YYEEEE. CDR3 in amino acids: CASSFLNKANNEQFF. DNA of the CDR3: TGTGCCAGCAGCTTTTTGAATAAGGCAAACAATGAGCAGTTCTTC. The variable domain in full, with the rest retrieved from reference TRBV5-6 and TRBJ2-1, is DAGVTQSPTHLIKTRGQQVTLRCSPKSGHDTVSWYQQALGQGPQFIFQYYEEEERQRGNFPDRFSGHQFPNYSSELNVNALLLGDSALYLCASSFLNKANNEQFFGPGTRLTVL.

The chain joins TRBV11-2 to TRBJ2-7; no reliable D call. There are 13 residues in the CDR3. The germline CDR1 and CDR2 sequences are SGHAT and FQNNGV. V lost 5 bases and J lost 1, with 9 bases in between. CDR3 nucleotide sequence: TGTGCCAGCAGCCGAGACAAGTCCTACGAGCAGTACTTC. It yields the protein CASSRDKSYEQYF.

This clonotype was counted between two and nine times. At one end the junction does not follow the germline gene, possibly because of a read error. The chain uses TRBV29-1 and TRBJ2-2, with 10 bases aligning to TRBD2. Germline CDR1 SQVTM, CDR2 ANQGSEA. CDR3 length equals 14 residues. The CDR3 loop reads CSVGGLANAGELFF. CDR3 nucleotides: TGCAGCGTTGGGGGACTAGCGAACGCCGGGGAGCTGTTTTTT.

As DNA, the CDR3 is TGTGCCTGGAAAAGACCCGGGTCGTTCTACGAGCAGTACTTC. Translating it yields CAWKRPGSFYEQYF. The chain links TRBV30 to TRBJ2-7, with D hard to call. CDR1 GTSNPN and CDR2 SVGIG come from the germline V gene (reference sequence). V lost 4 bases and J 3 bases, leaving 16 bases between the germline ends. The CDR3 loop spans 14 amino acids.

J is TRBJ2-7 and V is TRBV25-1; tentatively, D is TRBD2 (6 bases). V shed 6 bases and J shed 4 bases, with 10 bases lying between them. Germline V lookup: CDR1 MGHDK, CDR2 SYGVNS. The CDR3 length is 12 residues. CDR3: CASRAGLYEQYF. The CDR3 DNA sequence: TGTGCCAGCAGGGCGGGGTTATACGAGCAGTACTTC.

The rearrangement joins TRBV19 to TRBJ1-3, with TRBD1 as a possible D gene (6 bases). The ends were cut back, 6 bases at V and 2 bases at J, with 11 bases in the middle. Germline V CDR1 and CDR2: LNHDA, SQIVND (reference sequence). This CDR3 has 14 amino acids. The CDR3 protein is CASSRWGPGNTIYF. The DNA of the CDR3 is TGTGCCAGTAGCCGGTGGGGGCCTGGAAACACCATATATTTT.

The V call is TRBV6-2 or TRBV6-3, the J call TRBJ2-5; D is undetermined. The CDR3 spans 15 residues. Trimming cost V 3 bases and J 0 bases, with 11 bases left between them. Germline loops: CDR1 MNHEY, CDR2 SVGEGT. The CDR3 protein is CASSYRWADQETQYF. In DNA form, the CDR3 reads TGTGCCAGCAGTTATAGGTGGGCAGACCAAGAGACCCAGTACTTC.

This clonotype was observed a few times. The CDR3 here is CASSQLRVGYGYTF. In DNA, the CDR3 is TGTGCCAGCAGCCAACTACGGGTGGGCTATGGCTACACCTTC. The gene calls are TRBV3-1 and TRBJ1-2; D remains ambiguous. Trimming took off 2 bases at V and 4 bases at J, with 11 bases between the two ends. This CDR3 contains 14 residues. Germline values: CDR1 LGHDT, CDR2 YNNKEL (reference sequence).

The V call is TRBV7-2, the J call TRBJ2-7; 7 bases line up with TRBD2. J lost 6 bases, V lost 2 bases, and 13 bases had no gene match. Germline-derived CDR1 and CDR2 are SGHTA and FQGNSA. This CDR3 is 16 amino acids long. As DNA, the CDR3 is TGTGCCAGCAGCTTACTTTCGGGAGGACAAGAAGGCGAGCAGTACTTC. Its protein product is CASSLLSGGQEGEQYF.

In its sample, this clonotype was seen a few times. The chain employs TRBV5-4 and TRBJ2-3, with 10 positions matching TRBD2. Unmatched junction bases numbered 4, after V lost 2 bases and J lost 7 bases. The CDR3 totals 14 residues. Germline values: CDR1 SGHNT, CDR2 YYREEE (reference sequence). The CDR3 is CASSLRTSGNTQYF. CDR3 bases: TGTGCCAGCAGCTTAAGGACTAGCGGTAATACGCAGTATTTT.

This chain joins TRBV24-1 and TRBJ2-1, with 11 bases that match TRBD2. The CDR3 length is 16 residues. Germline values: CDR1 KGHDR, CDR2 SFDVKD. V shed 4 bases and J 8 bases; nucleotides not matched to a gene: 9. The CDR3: CATSDPGLAGLDEQFF. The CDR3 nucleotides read TGTGCCACCAGTGACCCCGGACTAGCGGGCCTCGATGAGCAGTTCTTC.

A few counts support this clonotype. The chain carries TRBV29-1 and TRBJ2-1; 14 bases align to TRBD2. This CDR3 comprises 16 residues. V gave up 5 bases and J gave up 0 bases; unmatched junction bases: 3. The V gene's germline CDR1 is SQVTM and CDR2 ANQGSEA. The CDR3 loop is CSVRTSGGISYNEQFF. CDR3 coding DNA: TGCAGCGTTCGGACTAGCGGGGGGATCTCCTACAATGAGCAGTTCTTC.

In nucleotides, the CDR3 is TGTGCCAGCAGTGCGTGGGATCAGGATGAAAAACTGTTTTTT. It is translated as CASSAWDQDEKLFF. V and J are TRBV2 and TRBJ1-4; no clear D. Trimming took 4 bases from V and 6 from J, leaving 12 bases between them. The CDR3 has 14 amino acids. CDR1 is SNHLY and CDR2 is FYNNEI in the germline V gene.

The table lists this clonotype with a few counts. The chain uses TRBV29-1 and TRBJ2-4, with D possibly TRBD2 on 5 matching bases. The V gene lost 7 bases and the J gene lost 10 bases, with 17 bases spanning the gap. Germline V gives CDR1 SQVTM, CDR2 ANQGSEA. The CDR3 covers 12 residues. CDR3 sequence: CSGVGLAGIQYF. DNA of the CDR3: TGCAGCGGCGTGGGTCTAGCAGGTATTCAGTACTTC.

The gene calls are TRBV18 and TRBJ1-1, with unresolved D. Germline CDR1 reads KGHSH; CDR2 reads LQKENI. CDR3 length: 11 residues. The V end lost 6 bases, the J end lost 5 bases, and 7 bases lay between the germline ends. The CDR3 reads CASSDDTEAFF. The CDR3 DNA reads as TGTGCCAGCTCGGATGATACTGAAGCTTTCTTT.

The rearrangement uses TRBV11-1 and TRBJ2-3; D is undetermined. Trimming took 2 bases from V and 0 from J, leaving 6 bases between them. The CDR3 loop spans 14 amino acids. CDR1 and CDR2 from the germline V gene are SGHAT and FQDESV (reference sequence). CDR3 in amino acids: CASSLWGSTDTQYF. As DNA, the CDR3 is TGTGCCAGCAGCTTATGGGGAAGCACAGATACGCAGTATTTT.

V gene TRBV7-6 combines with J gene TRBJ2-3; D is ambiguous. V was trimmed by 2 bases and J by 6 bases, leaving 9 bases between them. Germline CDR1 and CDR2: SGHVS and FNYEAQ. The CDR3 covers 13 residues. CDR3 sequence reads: CASSLPPGDTQYF. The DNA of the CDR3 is TGTGCCAGCAGCTTACCCCCCGGGGATACGCAGTATTTT.